Shown below are 12 T cell receptor beta chains from a single sample sequenced in a study of blood T cell repertoires in COVID-19. The method was immunoSEQ multiplex PCR; TCRdb's version includes in-frame clones alone and lacks a portion of them. The data hold about 230,000 clones, with around 84% observed a single time. The sample taken for sequencing was peripheral blood. These receptor sequences come from a man aged 45-60 years with COVID-19, enrolled during active disease.

This chain uses TRBV6-2 or TRBV6-3 with TRBJ2-5; 8 nucleotides match TRBD2. Trimming took 4 bases from V and 5 from J; bases not matched to a gene: 9. The germline V gene has CDR1 MNHEY and CDR2 SVGEGT. This CDR3 comprises 15 residues. CDR3 in DNA: TGTGCCAGCAGTTCTTTCGGGGGGGCCGTGGAGACCCAGTACTTC. It encodes CASSSFGGAVETQYF.

The V call is TRBV19, the J call TRBJ2-1, with 7 bases fitting TRBD2. The CDR3 has 16 amino acids. V trimming: 7 bases; J trimming: 1 base; junction bases outside the gene matches: 10. Germline V CDR1 and CDR2: LNHDA, SQIVND (reference sequence). CDR3 nucleotides: TGTGCCAGTACCCCTGGTGGGGGGGTTTCCTACAATGAGCAGTTCTTC. Residues: CASTPGGGVSYNEQFF.

V gene TRBV6-2 or TRBV6-3 combines with J gene TRBJ2-1; possibly TRBD1 for D (5 bases). V was pared by 4 bases and J by 0 bases, with 7 bases between. The CDR3 loop spans 14 amino acids. CDR1 and CDR2 (germline): MNHEY, SVGEGT. The CDR3 reads CASSWTPSYNEQFF. The CDR3 nucleotides are TGTGCCAGCAGTTGGACACCCTCCTACAATGAGCAGTTCTTC.

The chain employs TRBV4-3 and TRBJ2-1, with D perhaps matching TRBD2 (6 bases). The CDR3 covers 14 residues. Germline CDR1 LGHNA, CDR2 YSLEER. V was trimmed by 0 bases and J by 8 bases, leaving 11 bases between them. The CDR3 sequence: CASSQDRGSDEQFF. The CDR3 bases are TGCGCCAGCAGCCAAGATCGGGGGTCGGATGAGCAGTTCTTC.

Only a few counts were recorded for this clone. The rearrangement uses TRBV12-1 and TRBJ2-1; no DNA check was done on the table's D call, TRBD2. TRBV12-1 is given as a pseudogene. CDR3 length: 12 residues. CDR3 bases: TGTGCCAGCGCACTAGTGTTCAATGAGCAGTTCTTC. Amino acids: CASALVFNEQFF.

The J gene is TRBJ2-2, the V gene TRBV27; D is unresolved. Trimming pared 5 bases from V and 6 bases from J, leaving 22 bases between. The germline CDR1 and CDR2 sequences are MNHEY and SMNVEV (reference sequence). The CDR3 has 17 amino acids. The CDR3 region has the DNA TGTGCCAGCAGTGCAATCCCCCGGTTTCTTGAGGCCGGGGAGCTGTTTTTT. Its translation is CASSAIPRFLEAGELFF.

This clone was seen only once. CDR3 protein: CAISPRLAGAYEQYF. The CDR3 bases are TGTGCCATCAGCCCTAGACTAGCGGGGGCCTACGAGCAGTACTTC. The chain combines TRBV10-3 with TRBJ2-7; 12 bases align to TRBD2. J was trimmed by 2 bases and V by 6 bases; bases with no gene match: 5. The CDR3 consists of 15 residues. CDR1 is ENHRY and CDR2 is SYGVKD in the germline V gene.

The gene calls are TRBV2 and TRBJ1-3; no clear D. The V gene's germline CDR1 is SNHLY and CDR2 FYNNEI. V lost 3 bases and J 0 bases, leaving 6 bases between the germline ends. This CDR3 has 14 amino acids. This CDR3 is CASSESFSGNTIYF. The CDR3 bases are TGTGCCAGCAGTGAGTCCTTCTCTGGAAACACCATATATTTT.

The V gene is TRBV6-6, the J gene TRBJ1-1; no clear D. CDR1 and CDR2 from the germline V gene are MNHNY and SVGAGI (reference sequence). V was shortened by 2 bases and J by 6 bases, with 13 bases between the two germline ends. This CDR3 spans 14 amino acids. The CDR3 sequence is CASSYEEMIAEAFF. The DNA of the CDR3 is TGTGCCAGCAGTTACGAGGAGATGATCGCTGAAGCTTTCTTT.

The rearrangement joins TRBV7-9 to TRBJ2-2, with D hard to call. CDR1 and CDR2 from the germline V gene are SEHNR and FQNEAQ (reference sequence). The germline V and J ends were trimmed by 5 bases and 6 bases, with 10 bases remaining between them. The CDR3 has 13 amino acids. CDR3 DNA: TGTGCCAGCAGCCACCGGTTACCCGGGGAGCTGTTTTTT. This gives the protein CASSHRLPGELFF.

The chain employs TRBV2 and TRBJ1-1; D ambiguous. The CDR3 sequence is 14 residues long. The germline V and J ends were trimmed by 3 bases and 1 base, with 9 bases remaining between them. Germline V gene lookup returns CDR1 SNHLY and CDR2 FYNNEI. The CDR3 region has the DNA TGTGCCAGCAGTGACGCAGTCCGGAACACTGAAGCTTTCTTT. This gives the protein CASSDAVRNTEAFF.

The chain joins TRBV5-1 to TRBJ2-7; 9 bases match TRBD2. The junction had 8 bases not matched to a gene; V was cut back by 4 bases and J by 6 bases. Germline CDR1 reads SGHRS; CDR2 reads YFSETQ. The CDR3 sequence is 14 residues long. Here the CDR3 reads CASSDLAGFGEQYF. In DNA, the CDR3 is TGCGCCAGCAGCGATCTAGCGGGATTCGGCGAGCAGTACTTC.